This entry is about one T cell receptor beta chain. The target antigen is unknown. The CDR3 is 15 residues long. V shed 1 base and J shed 1 base, with 10 bases lying between them. The germline gives CDR1 ENHRY, CDR2 SYGVKD. The data stem from a study of response to subunit inactivated influenza vaccine. Study-wide results and caveats: The study's authors posited that every seasonal influenza vaccination enlists few new T cells.

Each CDR3 protein gets one entry after TCRdb re-called the RT-PCR reads with MiXCR. The data hold approximately 290,000 distinct CDR3 sequences, with around 22% observed a single time. The material sequenced was PBMCs from blood, taken approximately 22 months after vaccination. The source is a man in his fifties or sixties who received an inactivated influenza vaccine. The chain employs TRBV10-3 and TRBJ1-1; D remains ambiguous. The CDR3 reads CAISEYAARNTEAFF. The CDR3 nucleotides are TGTGCCATCAGTGAGTATGCAGCGAGGAACACTGAAGCTTTCTTT.